The rows below give T cell receptor beta chains drawn from one sample of a study of shared clonotypes between healthy human individuals. Method: immunoSEQ multiplex PCR; TCRdb's copy keeps in-frame clones and lacks some. Among roughly 2.2 million clones listed, around 93% were seen once. The sample consisted of naive CD4+ T cells from PBMCs. Receptors originate from a man between 18 and 35 years old in good health. Some clones in this sample may be carry-over from other donors' samples. The CDR3 runs from the conserved cysteine through the conserved F or W. A D gene is named only where the DNA matches it firmly. Clone size is not always given. Where it is, it says once, few, many or a class for expanded clones.

>NA|15|TRBJ2-2|TRBV11-2|NA
CASSSRTTNTGELFF
TGTGCCAGCAGCTCCCGGACAACGAACACCGGGGAGCTGTTTTTT
>TRBD2|17|TRBJ2-3|TRBV6-4|NA
CASSRGLAGPFGDTQYF
TGTGCCAGCAGTCGGGGACTAGCGGGTCCCTTTGGGGATACGCAGTATTTT
>NA|15|TRBJ1-6|TRBV6-6|NA
CASRGGAGLNSPLHF
TGTGCCAGCAGGGGTGGCGCAGGTCTTAATTCACCCCTCCACTTT
>TRBD1|13|TRBJ1-2|TRBV6-5|NA
CASSYQGATGYTF
TGTGCCAGCAGTTACCAGGGGGCTACAGGCTACACCTTC
>NA|15|TRBJ1-5|TRBV5-6|NA
CASSLNGVGDQPQHF
TGTGCCAGCAGCTTGAACGGGGTTGGGGATCAGCCCCAGCATTTT
>NA|12|TRBJ2-2|TRBV29-1|once
CSVVGNTGELFF
TGCAGCGTTGTAGGCAACACCGGGGAGCTGTTTTTT
>TRBD2|15|TRBJ2-3|TRBV4-3|once
CASSQVGGGTDTQYF
TGCGCCAGCAGCCAAGTTGGGGGGGGCACAGATACGCAGTATTTT
>NA|15|TRBJ1-5|TRBV2|few
CASSVGTNSNQPQHF
TGTGCCAGTTCAGTGGGGACAAATAGCAATCAGCCCCAGCATTTT
>NA|13|TRBJ2-3|TRBV29-1|NA
CSVETGSGNTQYF
TGCAGCGTTGAGACGGGGTCGGGAAATACGCAGTATTTT
>TRBD1|14|TRBJ1-4|TRBV5-1|few
CASSFGTGNEKLFF
TGCGCCAGCAGCTTCGGGACAGGGAATGAAAAACTGTTTTTT
>NA|15|TRBJ2-1|TRBV5-1|NA
CASSITRPSYNEQFF
TGCGCCAGCAGCATAACTAGGCCCTCCTACAATGAGCAGTTCTTC
>NA|11|TRBJ1-2|TRBV28|NA
CASGSNYGYTF
TGTGCCAGCGGTTCAAACTATGGCTACACCTTC
>NA|14|TRBJ2-4|TRBV2|NA
CASRRGRGEDIQYF
TGTGCCAGCAGGAGGGGCAGGGGTGAAGACATTCAGTACTTC
>NA|15|TRBJ1-1|TRBV9|NA
CASSVDPGSWTEAFF
TGTGCCAGCAGCGTAGACCCAGGGTCTTGGACTGAAGCTTTCTTT
>NA|15|TRBJ2-4|TRBV11-2|NA
CASRQGAVGGNIQYF
TGTGCCAGCAGACAAGGAGCGGTTGGGGGGAACATTCAGTACTTC
>TRBD2|14|TRBJ2-7|TRBV28|NA
CASSFAGVPYEQYF
TGTGCCAGCAGTTTTGCGGGAGTTCCCTACGAGCAGTACTTC
>TRBD1|17|TRBJ1-5|TRBV28|NA
CASRPRYRGKANQPQHF
TGTGCCAGCAGACCCCGATACAGGGGAAAGGCCAATCAGCCCCAGCATTTT
>TRBD1|17|TRBJ1-5|TRBV19|NA
CASTSFKGQGAHQPQHF
TGTGCCAGTACCAGTTTCAAGGGACAGGGGGCCCATCAGCCCCAGCATTTT
>NA|17|TRBJ2-1|TRBV25-1|NA
CASSVGRGQSSYNEQFF
TGTGCCAGCAGTGTGGGGAGGGGACAGAGCTCCTACAATGAGCAGTTCTTC
>NA|19|TRBJ2-3|TRBV19|NA
CASSITVLGERSYTDTQYF
TGTGCCAGTAGTATTACGGTTTTGGGTGAGCGGAGCTACACAGATACGCAGTATTTT
>NA|14|TRBJ1-1|TRBV9|NA
CASSAPPGNTEAFF
TGTGCCAGCAGCGCCCCCCCAGGGAACACTGAAGCTTTCTTT
>TRBD1|15|TRBJ2-1|TRBV2|NA
CASRVQGASYNEQFF
TGTGCCAGCAGGGTACAGGGGGCGTCCTACAATGAGCAGTTCTTC
>TRBD2|15|TRBJ2-3|TRBV2|NA
CASRTLLAGVNTQYF
TGTGCCAGCAGAACTCTACTAGCGGGAGTCAATACGCAGTATTTT
>NA|14|TRBJ1-4|TRBV29-1|once
CSVEDIGGREKLFF
TGCAGCGTTGAAGATATAGGGGGAAGGGAAAAACTGTTTTTT
>TRBD2|16|TRBJ2-5|TRBV15|NA
CATRGWLAGTQETQYF
TGTGCCACCCGAGGGTGGCTAGCGGGAACCCAAGAGACCCAGTACTTC
>NA|13|TRBJ2-7|TRBV7-2|NA
CASSQRMGGEQYF
TGTGCCAGCAGCCAGAGGATGGGGGGCGAGCAGTACTTC
>NA|14|TRBJ2-4|TRBV6-5|NA
CASSYTSTGNIQYF
TGTGCCAGCAGTTACACTAGTACGGGAAACATTCAGTACTTC
>TRBD1|15|TRBJ2-5|TRBV28|NA
CASSVLGQGGETQYF
TGTGCCAGCAGTGTGCTAGGACAGGGGGGGGAGACCCAGTACTTC
>NA|12|TRBJ1-5|TRBV28|NA
CASRMPGQPQHF
TGTGCCAGCAGGATGCCGGGTCAGCCCCAGCATTTT
>NA|11|TRBJ1-1|TRBV29-1|NA
CSVEHTTEAFF
TGCAGCGTTGAACATACGACTGAAGCTTTCTTT
>NA|15|TRBJ1-6|TRBV9|once
CASSPGQLYNSPLHF
TGTGCCAGCAGCCCAGGACAGCTCTATAATTCACCCCTCCACTTT
>TRBD1|15|TRBJ1-2|TRBV5-6|NA
CASSLVGQGFYGYTF
TGTGCCAGCAGCTTGGTTGGACAGGGCTTCTATGGCTACACCTTC
>NA|14|TRBJ1-2|TRBV6-6|NA
CASSYSHRDGGYTF
TGTGCCAGCAGTTACTCCCACAGGGATGGGGGCTACACCTTC
>NA|15|TRBJ1-5|TRBV6-1|NA
CASSEAPILYQPQHF
TGTGCCAGCAGTGAAGCCCCAATCCTGTATCAGCCCCAGCATTTT
>NA|15|TRBJ1-2|TRBV5-1|NA
CASSPDGRVFYGYTF
TGCGCCAGCAGCCCGGACGGACGGGTTTTCTATGGCTACACCTTC
>TRBD2|16|TRBJ2-1|TRBV5-4|NA
CASSSGGTASYNEQFF
TGTGCCAGCAGCTCGGGAGGGACCGCCTCCTACAATGAGCAGTTCTTC
>TRBD2|16|TRBJ2-1|TRBV5-1|NA
CASSPQGASGIDEQFF
TGCGCCAGCAGCCCCCAGGGCGCTAGCGGGATCGATGAGCAGTTCTTC
>TRBD1|13|TRBJ1-2|TRBV29-1|NA
CSATRDRDGGYTF
TGCAGCGCCACGCGCGACAGGGATGGTGGCTACACCTTC
>NA|17|TRBJ2-7|TRBV7-9|NA
CASSLPTGRHNSYEQYF
TGTGCCAGCAGCTTACCTACCGGACGGCACAACTCCTACGAGCAGTACTTC
>NA|15|TRBJ2-1|TRBV14|NA
CASSQVLGSGNEQFF
TGTGCCAGCAGCCAAGTCCTAGGCTCGGGGAATGAGCAGTTCTTC
>TRBD2|15|TRBJ2-2|TRBV2|NA
CASSGLAGNTGELFF
TGTGCCAGCAGTGGACTAGCGGGAAACACCGGGGAGCTGTTTTTT
>NA|16|TRBJ2-3|TRBV5-1|once
CASSQLGHGATDTQYF
TGCGCCAGCAGCCAATTGGGGCACGGGGCCACAGATACGCAGTATTTT
>NA|13|TRBJ2-2|TRBV10-3|NA
CAITRMGAGELFF
TGTGCCATCACCAGAATGGGTGCCGGGGAGCTGTTTTTT
>NA|14|TRBJ1-1|TRBV7-2|once
CASSSSGANTEAFF
TGTGCCAGCAGCTCGTCGGGGGCGAACACTGAAGCTTTCTTT
>NA|12|TRBJ2-5|TRBV27|NA
CASSSVGETQYF
TGTGCCAGCAGTTCGGTCGGGGAGACCCAGTACTTC